This T cell receptor beta chain was retrieved from a study of Ad26.COV2.S vaccination and SARS-CoV-2 variants. Study-level points and caveats: Placebo recipients trailed vaccine recipients in spike-specific TCR breadth. Responses of T cells in total may have been underestimated by the TCR breadth and depth analyses.

About this clone itself: No antigen is known for it.

The ends were cut back, 5 bases at V and 8 bases at J, with 18 bases in the middle. This CDR3 has 14 amino acids. CDR1 is SNHLY, CDR2 FYNNEI, per germline. Generated by immunoSEQ multiplex PCR, the TCRdb table keeps only in-frame clones and is missing some. This sample has a few hundred thousand clones; approximately 90% occur once, and the top ten carry over 1.5%. Treatment denoted: 15 to 20 received Ad26.COV2.S at low or high dose, single or two shots; a few received placebo; per-sample allocation not given. Sample collection was performed on day 63 after the first vaccine or placebo injection. An adult aged 18-55 years in Boston served as the donor.

The chain is built from TRBV2 and TRBJ1-2; D ambiguous. The receptor was isolated from a person between 18 and 65 years old who received the Ad26.COV2.S COVID-19 vaccine or a placebo. The sequencing used peripheral blood, collected in a trial of Ad26.COV2.S vaccine versus placebo. The CDR3: CASSLSNVGRGYTF. The CDR3 DNA reads as TGTGCCAGCAGTTTGAGTAACGTCGGGCGGGGCTACACCTTC.